Below, 22 T cell receptor beta chains from the same sample are listed, as sequenced in a study of shared clonotypes between healthy human individuals. Sequenced by immunoSEQ multiplex PCR; TCRdb stores in-frame clones only, minus some. The sample has fewer than 400,000 clones; approximately 79% are singletons. Material for sequencing was memory CD4+ T cells sorted from blood. The subset: CD45RA-negative fraction. These receptors came from a young man in good health.

The chain employs TRBV18 and TRBJ2-5, with D unresolved. CDR3 length: 12 amino acids. Trimming pared 1 base from V and 5 bases from J, leaving 5 bases between. Germline V gene sequence: CDR1 KGHSH, CDR2 LQKENI. DNA of the CDR3: TGTGCCAGCTCACCACGGCGGGAGACCCAGTACTTC. Translation: CASSPRRETQYF.

The genes are TRBV15 and TRBJ2-7; the D is unclear. Germline CDR1 is LNHNV and CDR2 is YYDKDF (reference sequence). The V and J ends lost 1 base and 9 bases respectively, with 13 bases between them. This CDR3 spans 13 amino acids. Written as DNA, the CDR3 is TGTGCCACCAGCAGAGGACCTTCGGACGTGCAGTACTTC. Residues: CATSRGPSDVQYF.

The V and J genes are TRBV9 and TRBJ1-2; D gene uncertain. The CDR3 totals 14 residues. Looked up from germline, CDR1 is SGDLS and CDR2 is YYNGEE. With 3 bases removed from V and 6 bases from J, the gap between germline ends came to 15 bases. The CDR3: CASSALGGDHGYTF. CDR3 nucleotides: TGTGCCAGCAGCGCTCTGGGCGGGGATCATGGCTACACCTTC.

V is TRBV20-1 and J is TRBJ1-2; no definite D call. Looked up from germline, CDR1 is DFQATT and CDR2 is SNEGSKA (reference sequence). Trimming left V 6 bases short and J 3 bases short, with 8 bases between. This CDR3 is 11 amino acids long. CDR3 DNA sequence: TGCAGTGCCAAGGCTGACTATGGCTACACCTTC. Its translation is CSAKADYGYTF.

The CDR3 nucleotides read TGTGCCACCAGCAGAGGGGGAGGGAATAGCAATCAGCCCCAGCATTTT. It codes for CATSRGGGNSNQPQHF. The chain is built from TRBV15 and TRBJ1-5, with unresolved D. The CDR3 is 16 amino acids. CDR1 and CDR2 from the germline V gene are LNHNV and YYDKDF (reference sequence). V was shortened by 1 base and J by 0 bases, with 10 bases between the two germline ends. Using reference TRBV15 and TRBJ1-5 for the parts outside the CDR3, the full variable domain is DAMVIQNPRYQVTQFGKPVTLSCSQTLNHNVMYWYQQKSSQAPKLLFHYYDKDFNNEADTPDNFQSRRPNTSFCFLDIRSPGLGDTAMYLCATSRGGGNSNQPQHFGDGTRLSIL.

This clone showed up just once. This may be a read error, as it is one base from a much larger clone. The rearrangement joins TRBV7-8 to TRBJ2-7, with D possibly TRBD2 on 7 matching bases. Germline CDR1 SGHVS, CDR2 FQNEAQ. V lost 1 base and J 3 bases, leaving 10 bases between the germline ends. The CDR3 runs to 14 residues. The CDR3 protein is CASSLEGGIYEQYF. The CDR3 DNA follows: TGTGCCAGCAGCTTAGAGGGGGGGATCTACGAGCAGTACTTC.

As to this clone: Additional DNA sequences in this sample encode the identical CDR3. In nucleotides, the CDR3 is TGTGCCTGGAGTGTACCGAACAGGGTGGACAATGAGCAGTTCTTC. Encoded protein: CAWSVPNRVDNEQFF. This chain connects TRBV30 to TRBJ2-1; tentatively, D is TRBD1 (6 bases). CDR3 size: 15 residues. Trimming shortened V by 0 bases and J by 5 bases, and 14 bases separated the two germline ends. Germline CDR1 GTSNPN, CDR2 SVGIG (reference sequence).

The chain combines TRBV6-6 with TRBJ2-7, with D uncertain. Germline V gives CDR1 MNHNY, CDR2 SVGAGI (reference sequence). Trimming pared 5 bases from V and 2 bases from J, leaving 13 bases between. The CDR3 sequence is 14 residues long. CDR3 region: CASSTSSPPYEQYF. The DNA for the CDR3 is TGTGCCAGCAGTACCTCTTCCCCCCCCTACGAGCAGTACTTC.

V usage is TRBV30 and J usage is TRBJ2-5; no clear D. This CDR3 has 10 residues. Germline V gives CDR1 GTSNPN, CDR2 SVGIG (reference sequence). V dropped 6 bases and J dropped 1 base, with 3 bases sitting between them. CDR3 sequence (DNA): TGTGCCTGCGGCCAAGAGACCCAGTACTTC. It translates to CACGQETQYF.

This clone showed up just a few times. The chain couples TRBV21-1 to TRBJ2-7; TRBD1 is the table's D call, not checked against the DNA. TRBV21-1 is shown as a pseudogene. This CDR3 contains 13 residues. The CDR3 region is CASTFDITYEQYF. The CDR3 DNA follows: TGTGCCAGCACCTTCGACATTACCTACGAGCAGTACTTC.

This rearrangement joins TRBV11-2 to TRBJ2-3; D may correspond to TRBD1 or TRBD2 (6 bases each). The CDR3 totals 19 residues. The germline CDR1 and CDR2 sequences are SGHAT and FQNNGV. Trimming took off 0 bases at V and 9 bases at J, with 28 bases between the two ends. This CDR3 is CASSLDIWGALETERTQYF. The DNA for the CDR3 is TGTGCCAGCAGCTTAGATATATGGGGGGCCCTTGAGACAGAGAGGACGCAGTATTTT. The entire variable domain, with the rest obtained from reference TRBV11-2 and TRBJ2-3, is as follows: EAGVAQSPRYKIIEKRQSVAFWCNPISGHATLYWYQQILGQGPKLLIQFQNNGVVDDSQLPKDRFSAERLKGVDSTLKIQPAKLEDSAVYLCASSLDIWGALETERTQYFGPGTRLTVL.

CDR3 in amino acids: CASSQIAGEFNEQFF. The CDR3 DNA reads as TGCGCCAGCAGCCAAATAGCGGGAGAATTCAATGAGCAGTTCTTC. The rearrangement uses TRBV5-1 and TRBJ2-1; 9 bases fit TRBD2. Germline CDR1 and CDR2: SGHRS and YFSETQ. The V and J ends lost 4 bases and 6 bases, in that order; junction bases with no gene match: 8. The CDR3 is 15 amino acids.

Turning to this clone: With only one base between it and a far larger clone, this is likely a read error. V gene TRBV6-1 combines with J gene TRBJ2-7; D not resolved. The CDR3 spans 11 residues. Trimming left V 5 bases short and J 2 bases short, with 4 bases between. The germline V gene encodes CDR1 MNHNS and CDR2 SASEGT. CDR3 DNA: TGTGCCAGCAGTTTCGCCTACGAGCAGTACTTC. Protein sequence: CASSFAYEQYF.

This chain connects TRBV6-6 to TRBJ1-4; perhaps TRBD1 as D (6 bases). The germline V gene has CDR1 MNHNY and CDR2 SVGAGI (reference sequence). This CDR3 has 15 residues. V was shortened by 4 bases and J by 2 bases, with 11 bases between the two germline ends. CDR3 sequence reads: CASSSHRDTNEKLFF. In nucleotides, the CDR3 is TGTGCCAGCAGTTCCCACAGGGACACTAATGAAAAACTGTTTTTT.

The table lists this clone with a few counts. Other DNA sequences in this sample translate to the same CDR3. The V and J genes are TRBV15 and TRBJ1-2; D uncertain. The CDR3 length is 13 residues. V shed 1 base and J shed 3 bases, with 6 bases lying between them. Per the germline V gene, CDR1 is LNHNV and CDR2 is YYDKDF (reference sequence). CDR3 nucleotides: TGTGCCACCAGCAGAGGAGGCGACTATGGCTACACCTTC. Protein product: CATSRGGDYGYTF.

In this sample, this clone turned up once. V gene TRBV11-2 combines with J gene TRBJ1-2, with 10 bases aligning to TRBD1. Losses at the gene ends were 5 bases for V and 7 bases for J; bases not matched to a gene: 4. The germline V gene has CDR1 SGHAT and CDR2 FQNNGV. The CDR3 spans 13 residues. The CDR3 reads CASSLGQGGGYTF. The CDR3 DNA reads as TGTGCCAGCAGCCTAGGACAGGGGGGTGGCTACACCTTC.

The gene calls are TRBV7-6 and TRBJ2-7; D call uncertain. V lost 0 bases to trimming and J lost 5 bases, with 8 bases between them. In germline, CDR1 is SGHVS, CDR2 FNYEAQ. This CDR3 spans 13 amino acids. CDR3 sequence reads: CASSLAGSNEQYF. CDR3 sequence (DNA): TGTGCCAGCAGCTTAGCAGGGTCCAACGAGCAGTACTTC.

The V call is TRBV11-2, the J call TRBJ2-5; 9 bases are shared with TRBD1. The J segment lost 3 bases and the V segment lost 6 bases, leaving 5 bases of the junction unmatched. The CDR3 sequence is 14 residues long. Germline CDR1 reads SGHAT; CDR2 reads FQNNGV. CDR3 residues: CASSQTGGEETQYF. The CDR3 DNA sequence: TGTGCCAGCAGTCAGACAGGGGGGGAAGAGACCCAGTACTTC.

The chain has TRBV28 and TRBJ1-2; D is unresolved. This CDR3 contains 16 residues. Trimming cost V 5 bases and J 1 base, with 17 bases left between them. Germline V gives CDR1 MDHEN, CDR2 SYDVKM. This chain's CDR3 is CASSADWSYYNYGYTF. The CDR3 region has the DNA TGTGCCAGCAGTGCGGACTGGTCTTACTATAACTATGGCTACACCTTC.

This chain joins TRBV18 and TRBJ2-3; perhaps TRBD1 as D (6 bases). Germline V CDR1 and CDR2: KGHSH, LQKENI. The CDR3 is made up of 13 amino acids. Trimming left V 6 bases short and J 3 bases short, with 10 bases between. Written as DNA, the CDR3 is TGTGCCAGCTCGTTCACAGGGACAGATACGCAGTATTTT. The encoded protein is CASSFTGTDTQYF.

This chain joins TRBV5-4 and TRBJ2-2; tentative D call: TRBD2 (6 bases). The V end was cut by 10 bases, the J end by 1 base, with 17 bases between. This CDR3 spans 15 amino acids. Germline loops: CDR1 SGHNT, CDR2 YYREEE (reference sequence). Here the CDR3 DNA reads TGTGCCGCTGGGGATGCGGGATGGAACACCGGGGAGCTGTTTTTT. Protein: CAAGDAGWNTGELFF.

This chain joins TRBV28 and TRBJ1-1; no clear D. The germline CDR1 and CDR2 sequences are MDHEN and SYDVKM. Trimming stripped 4 bases from V and 8 bases from J, with 8 bases between. This CDR3 region has 11 residues. The CDR3 region is CASSSGREAFF. Written as DNA, the CDR3 is TGTGCCAGCAGTTCCGGACGGGAAGCTTTCTTT.